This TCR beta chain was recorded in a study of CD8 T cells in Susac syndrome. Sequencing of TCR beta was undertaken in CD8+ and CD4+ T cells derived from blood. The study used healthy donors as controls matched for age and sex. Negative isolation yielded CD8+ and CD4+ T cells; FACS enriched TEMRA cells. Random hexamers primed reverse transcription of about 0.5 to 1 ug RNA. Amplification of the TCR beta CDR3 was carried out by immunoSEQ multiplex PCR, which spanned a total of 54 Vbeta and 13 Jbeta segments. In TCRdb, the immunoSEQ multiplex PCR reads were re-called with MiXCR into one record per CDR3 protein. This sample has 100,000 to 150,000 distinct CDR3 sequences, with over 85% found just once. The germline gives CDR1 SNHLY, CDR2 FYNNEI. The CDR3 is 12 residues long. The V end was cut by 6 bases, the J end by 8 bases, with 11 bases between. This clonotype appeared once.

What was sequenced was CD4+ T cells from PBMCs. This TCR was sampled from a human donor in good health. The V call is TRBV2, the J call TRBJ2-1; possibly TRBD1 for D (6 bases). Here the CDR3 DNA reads TGTGCCAGCAGCCGCCAGGGGTATGAGCAGTTCTTC. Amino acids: CASSRQGYEQFF.